The T cell receptor beta chain under discussion was sequenced for a study of post-analysis software for immune sequencing data. Study-wide background: The disease courses spanned relapsing-remitting, secondary progressive and progressive-relapsing forms of multiple sclerosis. Broader study findings: Controls showed lower frequencies than patients for 5 or 6 TRBV segments, and TRBV5-6, TRBV5-1 and TRBV20-1 were among these. Co-batched samples clustered tightly together by F measure. People with multiple sclerosis had a significantly lower normalized Chao1 diversity than controls did.

Researchers reported that TCR beta cDNA libraries carried unique molecular identifiers. The authors obtained some 500,000 cDNA molecules from approximately 1 to 10 million T cells. TCRdb reprocessed the PCR reads with MiXCR, giving one entry per CDR3 protein. This sample has roughly 700,000 distinct CDR3 sequences, with around 27% found just once. This clonotype was seen a few times. Its target is unknown. Trimming pared 6 bases from V and 4 bases from J, leaving 12 bases between. This CDR3 has 13 residues. The receptor was isolated from a girl aged 5 to 17 with multiple sclerosis. Specimen: blood. The chain is built from TRBV12-3 or TRBV12-4 and TRBJ1-2; D possibly corresponds to TRBD1 (5 bases). The CDR3 nucleotides are TGTGCCAGCAGAGAGGACGGGGCCTATGGCTACACCTTC. Residues: CASREDGAYGYTF.